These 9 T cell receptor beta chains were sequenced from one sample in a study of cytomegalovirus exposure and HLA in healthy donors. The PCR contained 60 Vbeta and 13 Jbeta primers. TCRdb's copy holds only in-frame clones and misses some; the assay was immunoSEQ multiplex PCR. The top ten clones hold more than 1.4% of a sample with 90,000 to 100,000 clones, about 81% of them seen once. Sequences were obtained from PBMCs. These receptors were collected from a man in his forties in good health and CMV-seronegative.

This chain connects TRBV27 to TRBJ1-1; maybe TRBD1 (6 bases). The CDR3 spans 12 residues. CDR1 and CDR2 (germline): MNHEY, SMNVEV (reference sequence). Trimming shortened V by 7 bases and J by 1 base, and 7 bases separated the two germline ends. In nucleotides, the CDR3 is TGTGCCAGCAAGACAGGGAACACTGAAGCTTTCTTT. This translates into CASKTGNTEAFF.

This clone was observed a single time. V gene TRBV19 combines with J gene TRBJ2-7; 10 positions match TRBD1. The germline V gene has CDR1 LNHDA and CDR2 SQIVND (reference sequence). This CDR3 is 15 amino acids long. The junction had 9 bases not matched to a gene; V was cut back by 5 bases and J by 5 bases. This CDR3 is CASSSPGQGSHEQYF. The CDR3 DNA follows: TGTGCCAGTAGTTCGCCGGGACAGGGGTCTCACGAGCAGTACTTC.

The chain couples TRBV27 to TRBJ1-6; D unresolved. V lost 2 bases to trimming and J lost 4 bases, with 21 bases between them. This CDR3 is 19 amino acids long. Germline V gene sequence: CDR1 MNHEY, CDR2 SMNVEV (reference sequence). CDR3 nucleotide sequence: TGTGCCAGCAGTTTAGTATTCCACCCAGAGACACTGTATAATTCACCCCTCCACTTT. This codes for CASSLVFHPETLYNSPLHF.

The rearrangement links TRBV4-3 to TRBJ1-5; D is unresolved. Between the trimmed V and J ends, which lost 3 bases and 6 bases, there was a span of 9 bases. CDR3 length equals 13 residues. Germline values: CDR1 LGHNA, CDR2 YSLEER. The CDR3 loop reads CASSQTSTQPQHF. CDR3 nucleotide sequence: TGCGCCAGCAGCCAGACTTCAACTCAGCCCCAGCATTTT.

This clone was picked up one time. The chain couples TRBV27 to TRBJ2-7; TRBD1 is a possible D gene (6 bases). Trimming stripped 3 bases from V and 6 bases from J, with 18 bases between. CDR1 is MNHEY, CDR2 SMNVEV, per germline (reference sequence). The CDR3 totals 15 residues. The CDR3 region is CASSFRLAKGVEQYF. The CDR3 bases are TGTGCCAGCAGTTTTCGTCTGGCGAAGGGGGTCGAGCAGTACTTC.

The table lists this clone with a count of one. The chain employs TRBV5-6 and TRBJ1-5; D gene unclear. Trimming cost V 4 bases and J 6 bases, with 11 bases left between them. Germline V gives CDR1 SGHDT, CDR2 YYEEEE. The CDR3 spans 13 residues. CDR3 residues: CASSPGGGQPQHF. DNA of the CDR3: TGTGCCAGCAGCCCAGGAGGAGGTCAGCCCCAGCATTTT.

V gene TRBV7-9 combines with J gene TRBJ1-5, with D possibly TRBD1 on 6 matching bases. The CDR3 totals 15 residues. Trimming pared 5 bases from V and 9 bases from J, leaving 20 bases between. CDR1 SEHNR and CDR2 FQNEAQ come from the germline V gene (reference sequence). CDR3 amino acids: CASSPLGRGVPPQHF. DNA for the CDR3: TGTGCCAGCAGCCCCTTGGGCAGGGGTGTTCCGCCCCAGCATTTT.

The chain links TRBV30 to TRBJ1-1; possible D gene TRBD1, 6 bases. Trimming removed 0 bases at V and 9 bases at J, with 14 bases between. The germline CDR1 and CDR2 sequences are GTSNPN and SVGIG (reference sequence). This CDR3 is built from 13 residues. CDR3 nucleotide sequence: TGTGCCTGGAGTGTACAGGGAGGGCGTCAAGCTTTCTTT. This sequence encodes CAWSVQGGRQAFF. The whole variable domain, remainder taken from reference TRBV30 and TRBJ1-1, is SQTIHQWPATLVQPVGSPLSLECTVEGTSNPNLYWYRQAAGRGLQLLFYSVGIGQISSEVPQNLSASRPQDRQFILSSKKLLLSDSGFYLCAWSVQGGRQAFFGQGTRLTVV.

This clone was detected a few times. Written as DNA, the CDR3 is TGTGCCAGCAGTTACCGGAACACTGAAGCTTTCTTT. Its protein is CASSYRNTEAFF. The genes are TRBV6-5 and TRBJ1-1; no firm D call. Germline assignment: CDR1 MNHEY and CDR2 SVGAGI. The CDR3 length is 12 residues. V lost 2 bases and J 1 base, leaving 2 bases between the germline ends.